The 19 T cell receptor beta chains below all came from one sample that was sequenced in a study of blood T cell repertoires in COVID-19. Repertoires were generated with immunoSEQ multiplex PCR, while TCRdb's copy carries only in-frame clones and drops some. The sample shows hundreds of thousands of clones, 70% to 90% of them seen only once. The sequencing sample was made of peripheral blood. Receptor source: a woman under 30 who had recovered from COVID-19.

The chain links TRBV29-1 to TRBJ2-1; 8 bases fit TRBD1. The CDR3 has 13 amino acids. V shed 8 bases, J shed 3 bases, and the junction held 6 bases outside the gene matches. The germline gives CDR1 SQVTM, CDR2 ANQGSEA. The chain's CDR3 is CSIGTGDYNEQFF. For the CDR3, the DNA is TGCAGCATAGGGACAGGCGACTACAATGAGCAGTTCTTC.

A single count supports this clone. The chain couples TRBV2 to TRBJ1-1; 7 positions agree with TRBD1. Germline CDR1 reads SNHLY; CDR2 reads FYNNEI. V gave up 4 bases and J gave up 0 bases; unmatched junction bases: 2. The CDR3 sequence is 14 residues long. Here the CDR3 reads CASSVGGVNTEAFF. The CDR3 nucleotides read TGTGCCAGCAGTGTAGGGGGCGTGAACACTGAAGCTTTCTTT.

The rearrangement uses TRBV2 and TRBJ1-2; D perhaps matches TRBD1 (5 bases). Trimming shortened V by 3 bases and J by 3 bases, and 8 bases separated the two germline ends. The CDR3 is made up of 13 amino acids. Germline lookup yields CDR1 SNHLY and CDR2 FYNNEI. The CDR3: CASSDREDYGYTF. The CDR3, as DNA: TGTGCCAGCAGTGACAGGGAAGACTATGGCTACACCTTC.

A few counts support this clone. The genes are TRBV10-3 and TRBJ2-1; no firm D call. The CDR3 covers 13 residues. V was trimmed by 0 bases and J by 7 bases, leaving 7 bases between them. Germline assignment: CDR1 ENHRY and CDR2 SYGVKD. The CDR3 protein is CAISESTLNEQFF. The CDR3 nucleotides are TGTGCCATCAGTGAGTCCACTCTAAATGAGCAGTTCTTC.

The chain uses TRBV18 and TRBJ2-6; the D gene is possibly TRBD2 (5 bases). The CDR3 is 14 amino acids. The ends were cut back, 6 bases at V and 1 base at J, with 7 bases in the middle. Germline V gives CDR1 KGHSH, CDR2 LQKENI. This CDR3 is CASSSGSGANVLTF. The DNA of the CDR3 is TGTGCCAGCTCGTCGGGGTCTGGGGCCAACGTCCTGACTTTC.

CDR3 loop: CASSATHDPNYGYTF. The CDR3 coding sequence is TGTGCCAGCAGTGCGACTCACGACCCCAACTATGGCTACACCTTC. V is TRBV2 and J is TRBJ1-2; D is undetermined. There are 15 residues in the CDR3. The germline V gene encodes CDR1 SNHLY and CDR2 FYNNEI. Trimming removed 4 bases at V and 2 bases at J, with 14 bases between.

The J gene is TRBJ2-5, the V gene TRBV7-9; TRBD2 might be the D (6 bases). V was trimmed by 7 bases and J by 4 bases, leaving 13 bases between them. The CDR3 totals 13 residues. Germline V gives CDR1 SEHNR, CDR2 FQNEAQ (reference sequence). The DNA of the CDR3 is TGTGCCAGCATTTGGGCGGAGGGAGAGACCCAGTACTTC. Its protein is CASIWAEGETQYF.

The rearrangement uses TRBV7-6 and TRBJ1-5; possibly TRBD1 for D (6 bases). The CDR3 consists of 15 residues. The ends were cut back, 2 bases at V and 2 bases at J, with 10 bases in the middle. Germline V gives CDR1 SGHVS, CDR2 FNYEAQ. The CDR3 nucleotides are TGTGCCAGCAGCTTACTATCAGGGGGCAATCAGCCCCAGCATTTT. This codes for CASSLLSGGNQPQHF.

This clone was seen more than once but under ten times. The V call is TRBV7-2, the J call TRBJ1-6; no firm D call. CDR1 is SGHTA and CDR2 is FQGNSA in the germline V gene. The CDR3 totals 14 residues. Trimming pared 1 base from V and 12 bases from J, leaving 13 bases between. This CDR3 reads CASSLVVPPGPLHF. The CDR3 DNA is TGTGCCAGCAGCTTAGTCGTCCCGCCGGGACCCCTCCACTTT.

This clone came up once. The rearrangement links TRBV9 to TRBJ1-3; 9 bases are shared with TRBD1. Germline V gene data show CDR1 as SGDLS and CDR2 as YYNGEE. V gave up 0 bases and J gave up 4 bases; unmatched junction bases: 2. CDR3 length equals 15 residues. The CDR3 DNA reads as TGTGCCAGCAGCGTAGCCGGGACAGGGGGAAACACCATATATTTT. Amino acids: CASSVAGTGGNTIYF.

The gene calls are TRBV7-9 and TRBJ1-6; unclear D gene. The length of the CDR3 is 14 residues. Trimming stripped 1 base from V and 7 bases from J, with 8 bases between. The germline V gene has CDR1 SEHNR and CDR2 FQNEAQ (reference sequence). This CDR3 is CASSLDVMNSPLHF. The CDR3 nucleotides read TGTGCCAGCAGCTTAGATGTTATGAATTCACCCCTCCACTTT. Full variable domain (rest looked up from reference TRBV7-9 and TRBJ1-6): DTGVSQNPRHKITKRGQNVTFRCDPISEHNRLYWYRQTLGQGPEFLTYFQNEAQLEKSRLLSDRFSAERPKGSFSTLEIQRTEQGDSAMYLCASSLDVMNSPLHFGNGTRLTVT.

The chain carries TRBV7-9 and TRBJ2-1; 11 nucleotides align to TRBD2. Germline CDR1 SEHNR, CDR2 FQNEAQ (reference sequence). Trimming removed 3 bases from V and 6 bases from J; junction bases left unmatched: 7. The CDR3 has 16 amino acids. CDR3 region: CASSFQTSGTGNEQFF. CDR3 DNA sequence: TGTGCCAGCAGCTTTCAGACTAGCGGGACGGGCAATGAGCAGTTCTTC.

The V and J genes are TRBV30 and TRBJ1-3, with 8 nucleotides matching TRBD1. Germline V gene data show CDR1 as GTSNPN and CDR2 as SVGIG (reference sequence). The CDR3 consists of 14 residues. V lost 2 bases, J lost 2 bases, and 2 bases stayed unmatched. CDR3 residues: CAWSSGQAGNTIYF. CDR3 in DNA: TGTGCCTGGAGTTCGGGACAGGCTGGAAACACCATATATTTT.

Ten or more counts support this clone. This rearrangement joins TRBV6-2 or TRBV6-3 to TRBJ2-7, with 12 nucleotides matching TRBD1. The germline V gene encodes CDR1 MNHEY and CDR2 SVGEGT. V was clipped by 2 bases and J by 5 bases; unmatched bases: 1. This CDR3 region has 14 residues. The CDR3 here is CASSYGTGGHEQYF. The CDR3 region has the DNA TGTGCCAGCAGTTACGGGACAGGGGGCCACGAGCAGTACTTC.

J is TRBJ1-2 and V is TRBV5-6, with a weak D call TRBD1 (5 bases). Deletions cut 4 bases from V and 5 bases from J, with 9 bases between. This CDR3 has 12 residues. CDR1 and CDR2 from the germline V gene are SGHDT and YYEEEE. The CDR3 reads CASSREGYGYTF. The CDR3 coding sequence is TGTGCCAGCAGCCGGGAGGGGTATGGCTACACCTTC.

This rearrangement joins TRBV21-1 to TRBJ1-2; the table's TRBD1 call for D was not verified on the DNA. TRBV21-1 is described as a pseudogene. The CDR3 is 15 residues long. CDR3 sequence: CASSKTPGQGGGYTF. CDR3 nucleotide sequence: TGTGCCAGCAGCAAAACCCCGGGACAGGGAGGGGGCTACACCTTC.

This chain links TRBV19 with TRBJ2-6; D call uncertain. Germline loops: CDR1 LNHDA, CDR2 SQIVND (reference sequence). This CDR3 comprises 12 residues. Trimming left V 8 bases short and J 2 bases short, with 4 bases between. CDR3: CASRPGANVLTF. CDR3 in DNA: TGTGCCAGTCGTCCTGGGGCCAACGTCCTGACTTTC.

About this clone itself: Other DNA sequences from this sample encode an identical CDR3 as well. The chain combines TRBV27 with TRBJ2-7, with D tentatively TRBD1 (6 bases). Germline V CDR1 and CDR2: MNHEY, SMNVEV (reference sequence). This CDR3 has 13 amino acids. Trimming took 3 bases from V and 4 from J, leaving 10 bases between them. This chain's CDR3 is CASSFGQPYEQYF. Here the CDR3 DNA reads TGTGCCAGCAGTTTCGGACAGCCTTACGAGCAGTACTTC.

This clone was seen a handful of times. The rearrangement joins TRBV27 to TRBJ1-3; 8 positions match TRBD1. This CDR3 is 14 amino acids long. V shed 5 bases and J 7 bases; nucleotides not matched to a gene: 7. Germline V gene lookup returns CDR1 MNHEY and CDR2 SMNVEV (reference sequence). CDR3 DNA sequence: TGTGCCAGCAGTCCTCGGACAGGGTCCAACACCATATATTTT. This codes for CASSPRTGSNTIYF.